The clone carrying this T cell receptor beta chain was recorded many times. Its antigen is as yet unknown. This sample is part of a study of identical twins' blood T cells. This CDR3 has 19 residues. J gave up 2 bases and V 0 bases, and 7 bases lay outside the gene matches. CDR1 is LGHNT, CDR2 FRNRAP, per germline. Sample barcodes were added at both library ends during cDNA synthesis. Original methodology: Each donor had about 85,000 to nearly 500,000 clonotypes. TCRdb recomputed calls from the 5' RACE reads with MiXCR, one row per CDR3 protein. The V and J calls, along with clone size, are taken from TCRdb and not from the paper's own processing. This sample yields fewer than 450,000 distinct CDR3 sequences, of which roughly 27% are seen a single time; 6.1% belongs to the top ten. Study outcomes and limitations: Top TCRbeta clonotypes were shared more with twin than unrelated donors.

This sequence originates from a woman aged 18-55 years in good health. Sequenced material: PBMCs. The chain joins TRBV12-5 to TRBJ2-2; TRBD2 matches 12 bases. The CDR3 region is CASGLVGLAGGPNTGELFF. The CDR3 coding sequence is TGTGCTAGTGGTTTGGTAGGGCTAGCGGGAGGGCCTAACACCGGGGAGCTGTTTTTT.